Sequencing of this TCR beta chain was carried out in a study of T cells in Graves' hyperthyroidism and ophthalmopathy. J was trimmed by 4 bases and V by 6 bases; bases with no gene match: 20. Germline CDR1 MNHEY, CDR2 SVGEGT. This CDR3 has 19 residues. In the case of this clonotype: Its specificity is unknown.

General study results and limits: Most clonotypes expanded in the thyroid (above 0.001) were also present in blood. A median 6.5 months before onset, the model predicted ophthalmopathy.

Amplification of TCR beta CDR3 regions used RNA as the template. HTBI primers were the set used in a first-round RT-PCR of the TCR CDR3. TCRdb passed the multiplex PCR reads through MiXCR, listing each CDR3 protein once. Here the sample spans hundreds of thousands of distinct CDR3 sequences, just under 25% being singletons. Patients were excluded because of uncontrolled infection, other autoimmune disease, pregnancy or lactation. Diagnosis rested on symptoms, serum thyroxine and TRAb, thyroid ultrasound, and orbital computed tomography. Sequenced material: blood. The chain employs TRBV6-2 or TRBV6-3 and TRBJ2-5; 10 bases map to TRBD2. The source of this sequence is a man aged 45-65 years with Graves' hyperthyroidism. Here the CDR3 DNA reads TGTGCCAGCAGCGAACCGGCGAGCGGGAGGGCCACAGGGAGAGAGACCCAGTACTTC. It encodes CASSEPASGRATGRETQYF.